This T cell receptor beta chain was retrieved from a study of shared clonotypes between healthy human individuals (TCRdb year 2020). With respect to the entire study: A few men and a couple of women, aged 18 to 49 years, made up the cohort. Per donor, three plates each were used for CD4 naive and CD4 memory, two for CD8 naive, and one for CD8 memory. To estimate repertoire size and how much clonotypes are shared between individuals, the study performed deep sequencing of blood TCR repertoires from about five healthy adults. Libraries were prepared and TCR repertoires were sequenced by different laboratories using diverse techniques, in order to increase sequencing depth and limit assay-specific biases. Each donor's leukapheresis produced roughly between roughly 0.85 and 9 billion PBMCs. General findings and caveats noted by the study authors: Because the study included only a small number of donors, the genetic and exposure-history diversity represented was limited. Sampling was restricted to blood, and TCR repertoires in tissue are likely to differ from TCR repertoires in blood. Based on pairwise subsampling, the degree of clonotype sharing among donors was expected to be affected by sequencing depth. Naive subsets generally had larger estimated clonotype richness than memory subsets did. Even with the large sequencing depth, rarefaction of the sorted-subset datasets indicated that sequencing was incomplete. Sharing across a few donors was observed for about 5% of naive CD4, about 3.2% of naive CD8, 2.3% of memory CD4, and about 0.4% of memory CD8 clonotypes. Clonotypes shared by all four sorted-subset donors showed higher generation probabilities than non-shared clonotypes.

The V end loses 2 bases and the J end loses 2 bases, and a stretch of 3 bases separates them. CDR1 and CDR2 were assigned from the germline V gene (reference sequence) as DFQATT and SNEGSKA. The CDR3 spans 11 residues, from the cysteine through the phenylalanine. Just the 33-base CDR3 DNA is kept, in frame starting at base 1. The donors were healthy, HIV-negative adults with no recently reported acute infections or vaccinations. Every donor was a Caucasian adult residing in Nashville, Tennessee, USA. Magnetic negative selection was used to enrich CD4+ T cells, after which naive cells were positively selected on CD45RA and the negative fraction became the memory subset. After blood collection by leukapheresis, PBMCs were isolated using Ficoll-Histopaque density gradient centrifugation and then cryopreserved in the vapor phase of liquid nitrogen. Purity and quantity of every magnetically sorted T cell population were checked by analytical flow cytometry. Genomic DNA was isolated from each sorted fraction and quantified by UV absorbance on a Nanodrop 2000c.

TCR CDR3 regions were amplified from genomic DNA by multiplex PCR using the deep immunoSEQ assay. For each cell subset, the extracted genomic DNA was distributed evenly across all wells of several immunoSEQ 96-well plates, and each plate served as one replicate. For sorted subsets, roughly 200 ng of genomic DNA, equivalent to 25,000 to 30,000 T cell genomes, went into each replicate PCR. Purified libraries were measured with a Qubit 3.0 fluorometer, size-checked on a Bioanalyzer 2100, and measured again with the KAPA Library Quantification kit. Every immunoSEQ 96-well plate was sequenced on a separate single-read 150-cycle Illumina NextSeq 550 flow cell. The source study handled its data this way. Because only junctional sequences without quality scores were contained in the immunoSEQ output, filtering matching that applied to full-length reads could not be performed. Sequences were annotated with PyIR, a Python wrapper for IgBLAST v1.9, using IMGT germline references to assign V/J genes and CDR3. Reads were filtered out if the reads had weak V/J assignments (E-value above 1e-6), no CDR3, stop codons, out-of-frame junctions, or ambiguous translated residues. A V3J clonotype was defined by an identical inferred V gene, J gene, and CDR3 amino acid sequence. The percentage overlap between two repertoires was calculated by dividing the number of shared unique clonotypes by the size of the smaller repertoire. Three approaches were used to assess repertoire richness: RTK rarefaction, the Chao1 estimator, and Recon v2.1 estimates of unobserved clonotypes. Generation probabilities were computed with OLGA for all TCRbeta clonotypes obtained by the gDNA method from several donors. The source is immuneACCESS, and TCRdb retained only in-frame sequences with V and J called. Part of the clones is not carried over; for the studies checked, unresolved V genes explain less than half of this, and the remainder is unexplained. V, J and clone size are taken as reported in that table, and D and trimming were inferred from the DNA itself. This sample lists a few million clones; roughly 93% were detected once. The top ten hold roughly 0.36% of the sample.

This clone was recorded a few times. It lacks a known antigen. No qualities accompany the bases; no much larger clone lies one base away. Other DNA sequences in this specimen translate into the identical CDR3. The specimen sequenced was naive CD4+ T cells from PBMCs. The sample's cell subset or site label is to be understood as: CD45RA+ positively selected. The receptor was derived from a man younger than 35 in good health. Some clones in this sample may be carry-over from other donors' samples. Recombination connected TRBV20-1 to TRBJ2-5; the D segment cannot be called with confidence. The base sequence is TGCAGTGCTAGACGGCAAGAGACCCAGTACTTC. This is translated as CSARRQETQYF.